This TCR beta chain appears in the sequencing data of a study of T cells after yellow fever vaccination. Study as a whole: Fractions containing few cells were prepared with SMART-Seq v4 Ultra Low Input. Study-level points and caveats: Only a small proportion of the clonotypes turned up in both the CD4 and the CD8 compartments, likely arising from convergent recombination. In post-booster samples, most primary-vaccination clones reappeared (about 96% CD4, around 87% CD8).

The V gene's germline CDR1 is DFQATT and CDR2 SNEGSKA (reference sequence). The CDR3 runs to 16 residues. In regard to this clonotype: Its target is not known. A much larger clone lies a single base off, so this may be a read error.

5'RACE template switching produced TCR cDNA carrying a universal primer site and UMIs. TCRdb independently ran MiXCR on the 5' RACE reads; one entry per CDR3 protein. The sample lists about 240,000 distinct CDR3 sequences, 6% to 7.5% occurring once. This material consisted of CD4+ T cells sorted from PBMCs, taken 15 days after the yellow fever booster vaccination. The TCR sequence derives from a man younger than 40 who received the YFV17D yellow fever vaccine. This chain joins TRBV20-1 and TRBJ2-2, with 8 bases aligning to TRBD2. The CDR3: CSAAGWGGRNTGELSF. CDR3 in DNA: TGCAGTGCTGCCGGATGGGGCGGGAGGAACACCGGGGAGCTGTCTTTT.